This TCR beta chain was captured in a study of monozygotic twins with inflammatory bowel disease. This CDR3 spans 14 amino acids. Germline V gene sequence: CDR1 MDHEN, CDR2 SYDVKM. Following a re-call of the 5' RACE reads, TCRdb has one entry per CDR3 protein and lacks DNA. The sample data list approximately 150,000 distinct CDR3 sequences. Unfractionated whole blood yielded total RNA, and T cells were not sorted. The receptor comes from a human donor with ulcerative colitis or Crohn's disease, or a healthy co-twin of an affected twin (not recorded which). The sequenced sample consisted of blood. The chain recombines TRBV28 with TRBJ2-5; the D gene TCRdb calls, TRBD1, cannot be checked with no DNA. CDR3 region: CASSGWTDQETQYF.